These T cell receptor beta chains were read from a single sample in a study of OX40 agonist ivuxolimab in advanced cancers. Repertoires were generated with immunoSEQ multiplex PCR, while TCRdb's copy carries only in-frame clones and drops some. The table has tens of thousands of clones, approximately 80% seen once. The material was CD4+ or CD8+ T cells sorted from blood, obtained in a trial of the OX40 agonist ivuxolimab. Every receptor here comes from an adult with an advanced solid tumor such as melanoma, head and neck, liver or kidney cancer. Both conserved end residues are part of each CDR3. D genes are given only for firm matches. Part of the rows lack a size; the others show once, few, many or a class for expanded clones.

j_gene,v_gene,abundance,d_gene,CDR3nt,CDR3aa
TRBJ1-1,TRBV19,-,-,TGTGCCAGTAGTATCTGGACAGAGGGCACTGAAGCTTTCTTT,CASSIWTEGTEAFF
TRBJ2-2,TRBV5-6,medium-sized,-,TGTGCCAGCAGCTTGGGTCCAGGGGAAAACACCGGGGAGCTGTTTTTT,CASSLGPGENTGELFF
TRBJ2-1,TRBV6-5,few,TRBD1,TGTGCCAGCAGTCGACAGGGGGATGTCAATGAGCAGTTCTTC,CASSRQGDVNEQFF
TRBJ1-2,TRBV6-6,-,-,TGTGCCAGCAGTTATGGACAACACTATGGCTACACCTTC,CASSYGQHYGYTF
TRBJ2-3,TRBV19,-,-,TGTGCCAGTAGGGGGCGTAGCACAGATACGCAGTATTTT,CASRGRSTDTQYF
TRBJ2-1,TRBV7-9,-,-,TGTGCCAGCAGCCCACTTGGTGCCAGCGGCAATGAGCAGTTCTTC,CASSPLGASGNEQFF
TRBJ2-7,TRBV28,-,-,TGTGCCAGCAGTCCCTATGAGGGGGGCAGTTACGAGCAGTACTTC,CASSPYEGGSYEQYF
TRBJ2-7,TRBV7-8,-,-,TGTGCCAGCAGCAACGGGGATGAGCAGTACTTC,CASSNGDEQYF
TRBJ2-1,TRBV9,-,TRBD1,TGTGCCAGCAGCGTACCACTCGGGACAGGGCACAATGAGCAGTTCTTC,CASSVPLGTGHNEQFF
TRBJ2-1,TRBV11-3,-,-,TGTGCCAGCAGCTTAGGGCCGTACAATGAGCAGTTCTTC,CASSLGPYNEQFF
TRBJ2-7,TRBV5-6,-,-,TGTGCCAGCAGTTTGCCTGGGGGTTACGAGCAGTACTTC,CASSLPGGYEQYF
TRBJ2-2,TRBV28,-,-,TGTGCCAGCAGTTTGGGACAGAACACCGGGGAGCTGTTTTTT,CASSLGQNTGELFF
TRBJ1-5,TRBV27,-,-,TGTGCCAGCAGTCCCTCGACAGGTGGCAATCAGCCCCAGCATTTT,CASSPSTGGNQPQHF
TRBJ2-3,TRBV4-1,once,-,TGCGCCAGCAGCCTGTTAAGTGGGACCACAGATACGCAGTATTTT,CASSLLSGTTDTQYF
TRBJ2-1,TRBV7-6,once,-,TGTGCCAGCAGCTTACTCTCCGGGGCCGATGAGCAGTTCTTC,CASSLLSGADEQFF
TRBJ2-3,TRBV4-1,once,TRBD2,TGCGCCAGCAGCCCACCTGGCGGGACGGGAGGTGAAGATACGCAGTATTTT,CASSPPGGTGGEDTQYF
TRBJ2-1,TRBV28,-,TRBD2,TGTGCCAGCAGTTTCTACGTCGGGGGGGCTGAGCAGTTCTTC,CASSFYVGGAEQFF
TRBJ1-2,TRBV5-1,-,-,TGCGCCAGCAGCTTGGGGCAGGAGCCTTTC,CASSLGQEPF
TRBJ2-3,TRBV7-9,-,-,TGTGCCAGCAGCCCTACTTTTCATGGGACCAGGGATACGCAGTATTTT,CASSPTFHGTRDTQYF
TRBJ1-1,TRBV5-6,-,-,TGTGCCAGCAGCTTGGCCACGGGGATTAACACTGAAGCTTTCTTT,CASSLATGINTEAFF
TRBJ1-2,TRBV7-9,-,TRBD1,TGTGCCAGCAGCTTATTGGGACAGGGGTTCCGCGGCTACACCTTC,CASSLLGQGFRGYTF
TRBJ2-7,TRBV6-5,-,TRBD1,TGTGCCAGCAGACCACCGGGACAGGGTGACGAGCAGTACTTC,CASRPPGQGDEQYF
TRBJ1-1,TRBV5-4,-,-,TGTGCCAGCAACAATAACGTGGGGGGGGTCACTGAAGCTTTCTTT,CASNNNVGGVTEAFF
TRBJ2-1,TRBV6-4,-,TRBD1,TGTGCCAGCAGCGATGGGACAGGGGGAAATGAGCAGTTCTTC,CASSDGTGGNEQFF
TRBJ2-4,TRBV19,-,-,TGTGCCAGTAGTACCGTGGCGGGGAATAACATTCAGTACTTC,CASSTVAGNNIQYF
TRBJ1-2,TRBV6-6,few,-,TGTGCCAGCAACACAGATGGGGGTAACTATGGCTACACCTTC,CASNTDGGNYGYTF
TRBJ2-3,TRBV19,-,-,TGTGCCAGTAGCCCCGACTCGGGCTACGATACGCAGTATTTT,CASSPDSGYDTQYF
TRBJ1-2,TRBV15,once,-,TGTGCCACCAGCGGCGAGACAGGATCTCTCTTGACCTATGGCTACACCTTC,CATSGETGSLLTYGYTF
TRBJ2-2,TRBV7-8,-,TRBD1,TGTGCCAGCAGCTTATCTAGGACAGGGTTTACCGGGGAGCTGTTTTTT,CASSLSRTGFTGELFF
TRBJ2-1,TRBV5-4,-,-,TGTGCCAGCAGTCTACAGGGGGAGGGAGACAATGAGCAGTTCTTC,CASSLQGEGDNEQFF
TRBJ2-2,TRBV7-9,-,-,TGTGCCAGCAGCCCCGATCTCGACTCACAGAACACCGGGGAGCTGTTTTTT,CASSPDLDSQNTGELFF
TRBJ2-7,TRBV6-6,-,-,TGTGCCAGCAGTTACGTTGGAGAGGGCGAGCAGTACTTC,CASSYVGEGEQYF
TRBJ1-1,TRBV29-1,few,-,TGCAGCACCCGGGGGGCCGAAGCTTTCTTT,CSTRGAEAFF
TRBJ1-1,TRBV14,few,-,TGTGCCAGCAGCCAAGAGTCTTACACTGAAGCTTTCTTT,CASSQESYTEAFF
TRBJ1-1,TRBV11-2,-,TRBD1,TGTGCCAGCAGCCCATGGGACAGGGGAATGGACACTGAAGCTTTCTTT,CASSPWDRGMDTEAFF
TRBJ1-2,TRBV25-1,-,-,TGTGCCAGCAGTGACTCCGGGGCAATTTTTAACTATGGCTACACCTTC,CASSDSGAIFNYGYTF
TRBJ1-1,TRBV7-9,-,-,TGTGCCAGCAGCTTAGTTTTTCGGGGGCCTGAAGCTTTCTTT,CASSLVFRGPEAFF
TRBJ2-2,TRBV6-4,few,TRBD2,TGTGCCAGCAGTGAAGATCTAGCGGGAGCGAACACCGGGGAGCTGTTTTTT,CASSEDLAGANTGELFF
TRBJ2-3,TRBV27,-,-,TGTGCCAGCAGTCCATACAGGGAGACTAGCACAGATACGCAGTATTTT,CASSPYRETSTDTQYF
TRBJ1-6,TRBV14,-,-,TGTGCCAGCAGCCAAGCCTCCTTCTCCTATAATTCACCCCTCCACTTT,CASSQASFSYNSPLHF
TRBJ2-3,TRBV18,-,-,TGTGCCAGCTCACTGGACAACACAGATACGCAGTATTTT,CASSLDNTDTQYF
TRBJ2-7,TRBV5-1,-,TRBD1,TGCGCCAGCAGTCTAGACAGGGGATCGTACTACGAGCAGTACTTC,CASSLDRGSYYEQYF
TRBJ1-1,TRBV27,-,-,TGTGCCAGCAGTTCATGGGACACTTTGAACACTGAAGCTTTCTTT,CASSSWDTLNTEAFF
TRBJ2-7,TRBV4-1,-,TRBD1,TGCGCCAGCAGCCAGGCTACAGGGGGCTCCTACGAGCAGTACTTC,CASSQATGGSYEQYF
TRBJ1-1,TRBV11-2,-,-,TGTGCCAGCAGCTTAGGTTCGGTCGGTGAAGCTTTCTTT,CASSLGSVGEAFF
TRBJ2-1,TRBV7-6,-,TRBD2,TGTGCCAGCAGCTTTTTTAGCGGGGGGAGCAATGAGCAGTTCTTC,CASSFFSGGSNEQFF
TRBJ1-1,TRBV6-1,once,-,TGTGCCAGCAGAGAAAAGGGCGGGGTAGGGAACACTGAAGCTTTCTTT,CASREKGGVGNTEAFF
TRBJ1-5,TRBV7-9,-,-,TGTGCCAGCAGTCCCGGGGGTCCGGATCAGCCCCAGCATTTT,CASSPGGPDQPQHF
TRBJ2-1,TRBV7-9,-,TRBD2,TGTGCCAGCAGCAGGACTAGCGGGGCCTCCTACAATGAGCAGTTCTTC,CASSRTSGASYNEQFF
TRBJ2-3,TRBV19,once,-,TGTGCCAGTAGTATAGGAAGTCCAGATACGCAGTATTTT,CASSIGSPDTQYF
TRBJ2-7,TRBV7-8,-,-,TGTGCCAGCAGCTTAGCAGGGGGGAACGAGCAGTACTTC,CASSLAGGNEQYF
TRBJ1-1,TRBV2,-,TRBD1,TGTGCCAGCAGGGGGACAGGGGTTAACATGAACACTGAAGCTTTCTTT,CASRGTGVNMNTEAFF
TRBJ1-1,TRBV4-1,few,-,TGCGCCAGCAGCCAAGTGCCTGATAACACTGAAGCTTTCTTT,CASSQVPDNTEAFF
TRBJ2-3,TRBV28,-,-,TGTGCCAGCAGTTTCCCCGGCACAGATACGCAGTATTTT,CASSFPGTDTQYF
TRBJ1-2,TRBV2,-,-,TGTGCCAGCACCCGGTTGGGGGGGCAGGCCTACACCTTC,CASTRLGGQAYTF
TRBJ1-1,TRBV5-8,few,-,TGTGCCAGCAGCTTCCTCAGCGCAGCGACTGAAGCTTTCTTT,CASSFLSAATEAFF
TRBJ1-5,TRBV27,-,-,TGTGCCAGCAGTTTAACAACATATAGCAATCAGCCCCAGCATTTT,CASSLTTYSNQPQHF